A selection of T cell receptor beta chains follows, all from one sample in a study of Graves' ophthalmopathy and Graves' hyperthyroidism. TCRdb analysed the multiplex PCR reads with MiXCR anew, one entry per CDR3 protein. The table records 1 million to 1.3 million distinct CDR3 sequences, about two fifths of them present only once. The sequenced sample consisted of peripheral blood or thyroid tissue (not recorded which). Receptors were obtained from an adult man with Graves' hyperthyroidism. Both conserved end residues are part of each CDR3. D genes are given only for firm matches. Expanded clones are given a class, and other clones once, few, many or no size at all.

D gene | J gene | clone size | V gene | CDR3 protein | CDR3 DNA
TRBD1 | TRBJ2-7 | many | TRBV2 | CASSGTGDEQYF | TGTGCCAGCAGTGGGACAGGGGACGAGCAGTACTTC
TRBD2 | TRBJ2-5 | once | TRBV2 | CASRMTSGAQESQYF | TGTGCCAGCAGGATGACTAGCGGGGCACAAGAGTCCCAGTACTTC
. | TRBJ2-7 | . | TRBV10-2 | CASSYSIFQTGEQYF | TGCGCCAGCAGTTACTCGATCTTCCAGACAGGCGAGCAGTACTTC
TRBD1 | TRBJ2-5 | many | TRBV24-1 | CATSDLGQGAGETQYF | TGTGCCACCAGTGACTTGGGACAGGGGGCCGGAGAGACCCAGTACTTC
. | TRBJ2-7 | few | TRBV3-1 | CASSQGTGFDEQYF | TGTGCCAGCAGCCAAGGCACAGGGTTCGACGAGCAGTACTTC
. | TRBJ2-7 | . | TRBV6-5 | CASSYSSSSVGKYEQYF | TGTGCCAGCAGTTACTCTTCCTCCTCGGTGGGAAAATACGAGCAGTACTTC
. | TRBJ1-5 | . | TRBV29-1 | CSSPGGVTNQPQHF | TGCAGCAGTCCGGGGGGGGTGACCAATCAGCCCCAGCATTTT
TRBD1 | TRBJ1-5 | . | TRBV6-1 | CASRQGTGNFQPQHF | TGTGCCAGCAGGCAGGGGACAGGGAATTTTCAGCCCCAGCATTTT
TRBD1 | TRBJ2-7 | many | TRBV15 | CATSREWGQNYEQYF | TGTGCCACCAGCAGAGAATGGGGACAGAACTACGAGCAGTACTTC
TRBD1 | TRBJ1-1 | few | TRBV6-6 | CASNADRVDTEAFF | TGTGCCAGCAATGCGGACAGGGTCGACACTGAAGCTTTCTTT
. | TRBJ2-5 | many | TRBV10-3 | CAISSGRRETQYF | TGTGCCATCAGCTCAGGGCGGAGAGAGACCCAGTACTTC
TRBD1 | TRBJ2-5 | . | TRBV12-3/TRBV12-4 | CASSLKGARGETQYF | TGTGCCAGCAGTTTAAAGGGGGCGAGAGGAGAGACCCAGTACTTC
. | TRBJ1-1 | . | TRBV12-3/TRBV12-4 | CASSLWSPRDDTEAFF | TGTGCCAGCAGTTTATGGTCACCTCGGGACGACACTGAAGCTTTCTTT
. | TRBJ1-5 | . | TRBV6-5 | CASSEATAYSNQPQHF | TGTGCCAGCAGTGAAGCGACAGCATATAGCAATCAGCCCCAGCATTTT
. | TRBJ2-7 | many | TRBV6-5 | CASSPLHSYEQYF | TGTGCCAGCAGCCCCCTTCACTCCTACGAGCAGTACTTC
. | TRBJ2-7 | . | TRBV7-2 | CASSLGPPGVTLSEQYF | TGTGCCAGCAGCTTAGGCCCTCCCGGGGTGACCCTCTCCGAGCAGTACTTC
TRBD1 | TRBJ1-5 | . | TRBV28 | CASSLDRGAQPQHF | TGTGCCAGCAGTTTGGACAGGGGAGCTCAGCCCCAGCATTTT
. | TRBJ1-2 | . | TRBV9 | CASSVAAGVDGYAF | TGTGCCAGCAGCGTAGCTGCAGGGGTGGATGGCTACGCCTTC
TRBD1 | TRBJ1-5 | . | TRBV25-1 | CASSAVKGAGSNQPQHF | TGTGCCAGCAGTGCCGTAAAGGGGGCGGGAAGCAATCAGCCCCAGCATTTT